The T cell receptor (beta chain) under discussion was sequenced for a study of blood T cell repertoires in COVID-19. Study context: The origin of the acute and convalescent COVID-19 samples was the United States, Italy and Spain. T cells, B-cell-depleted T cells, or PBMCs supplied cDNA or gDNA.

The V and J ends lost 5 bases and 6 bases, in that order; junction bases with no gene match: 8. The CDR3 spans 14 residues. CDR1 and CDR2 (germline): KGHDR, SFDVKD. Under the authors' procedure: Nucleated cell number was recorded as an estimate derived from reference gene primer amplification. The repertoire was sequenced with immunoSEQ multiplex PCR; TCRdb's copy has only in-frame clones and lacks some. From that table come the V and J calls and clone size; the DNA was used to work out D and trimming. The repertoire holds more than 200,000 clones, with around 83% as singletons. The chain carries TRBV24-1 and TRBJ1-2; 7 bases are shared with TRBD1. The origin of this receptor is an elderly man with acute or convalescent COVID-19. The specimen sequenced was peripheral blood. CDR3 region: CATSAGGTDDGYTF. CDR3 in DNA: TGTGCCACCAGTGCAGGGGGTACTGACGATGGCTACACCTTC.